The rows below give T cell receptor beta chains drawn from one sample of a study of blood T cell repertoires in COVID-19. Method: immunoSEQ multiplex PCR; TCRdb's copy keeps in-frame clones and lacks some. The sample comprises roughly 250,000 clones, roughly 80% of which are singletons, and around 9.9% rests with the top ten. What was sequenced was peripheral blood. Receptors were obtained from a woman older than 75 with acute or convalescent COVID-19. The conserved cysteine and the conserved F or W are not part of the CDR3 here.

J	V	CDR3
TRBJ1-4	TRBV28	ASSPAGEKLF
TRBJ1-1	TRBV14	ASSQGRNTEAF
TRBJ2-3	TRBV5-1	ASSSGLAGVSSTDTQY
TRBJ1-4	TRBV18	ASSPQQGASEKLF
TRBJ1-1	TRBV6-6	ASSPLIGGTEAF
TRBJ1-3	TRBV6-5	ASSLSRDSGNTMY
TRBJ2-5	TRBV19	ASSIGAGTGGLETQY
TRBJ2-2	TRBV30	AWRDVGELF
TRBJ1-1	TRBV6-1	ASSEGDYYTEAF
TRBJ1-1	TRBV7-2	ASSPDRVDTEAF
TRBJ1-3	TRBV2	ASSAGNVNTIY
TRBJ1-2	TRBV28	ASSSSQGFYGYT
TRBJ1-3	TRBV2	ASRQDRVTGNTIY
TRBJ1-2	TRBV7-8	ASSLVADYGYT
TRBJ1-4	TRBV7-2	ASSTRQGQAEKLF
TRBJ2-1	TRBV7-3	ASSPMGSSGGAYNEQF
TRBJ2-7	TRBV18	ASSPLDGSPYEQY
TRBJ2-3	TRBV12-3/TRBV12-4	ASSFGERDTQY
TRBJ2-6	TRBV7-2	ASSLRVSGANVLT
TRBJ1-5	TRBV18	ASSPTADSNQPQH
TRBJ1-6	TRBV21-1	ATKPSRNSPLH
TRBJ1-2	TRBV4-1	ASSQDSPGVGGYT
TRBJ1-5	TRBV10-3	AIRGGDGQPQH
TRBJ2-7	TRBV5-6	ASSKRTGSEQY
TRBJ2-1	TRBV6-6	ASSSTGTDNYNEQF
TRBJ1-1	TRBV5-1	ASSRGENTEAF
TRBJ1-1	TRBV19	ASSISTGQGAAEAF
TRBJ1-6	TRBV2	ASSEALTASSPLH
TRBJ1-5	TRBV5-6	ASSLGQSHQPQH
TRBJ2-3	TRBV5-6	ASSLERDYLTDTQY
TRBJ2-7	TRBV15	ATSREPVGGAPDEQY
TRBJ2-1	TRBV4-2	ASSPVGTGEDEQF
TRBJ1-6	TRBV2	ASSEELTGLDSPLH
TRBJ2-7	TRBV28	ASSLDGQSEQY
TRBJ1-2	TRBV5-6	ASSPYAGNYGYT
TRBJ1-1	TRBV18	ASSPTEDYEAF
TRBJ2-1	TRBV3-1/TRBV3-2	ASTQAGSSYNEQF
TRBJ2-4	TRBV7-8	AIGYGDIQY
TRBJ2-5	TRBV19	ASSMLEGSYTQY
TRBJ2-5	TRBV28	ASSFNRGLRETQY
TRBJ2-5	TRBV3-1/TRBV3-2	ASSQEGAGGRETQY
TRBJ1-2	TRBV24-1	ATSDGSLGQSNYGYT
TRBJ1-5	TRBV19	ASRQGWGNQPQH
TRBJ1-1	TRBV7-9	ASSPLSRNTEAF
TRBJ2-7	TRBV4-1	ASSPGQY
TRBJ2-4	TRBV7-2	ASSLPRAGGGSIQY
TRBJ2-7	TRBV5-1	ASSEGPGQYEQY
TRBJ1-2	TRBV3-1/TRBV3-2	ASSQQGLNYGYT
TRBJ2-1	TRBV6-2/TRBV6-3	ASSTTGRGFLTEF
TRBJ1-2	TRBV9	ASSVDLDRAYGYT
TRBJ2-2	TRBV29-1	STRTSATGELF
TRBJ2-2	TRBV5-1	ASSLNRANTGELF
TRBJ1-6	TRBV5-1	ASSSGDRGNSPLH
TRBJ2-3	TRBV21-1	ASSNRGRTDTQY
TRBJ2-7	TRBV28	ASSPSGRPGY
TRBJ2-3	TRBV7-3	ASSRGLAGVWGTDTQY
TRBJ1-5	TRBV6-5	AGAQGWDQPQH
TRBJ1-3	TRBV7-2	ASSSSISRNTIY
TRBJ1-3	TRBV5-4	ASSIQGVISGNTIY
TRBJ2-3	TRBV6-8	ASKRRVANYTQY